What follows describes a single TCR beta chain. Its target is unknown. At one of its ends the junction is not consistent with the germline gene, which may arise from a read error. The CDR3 extends over 13 amino acids. Germline V gives CDR1 SGHRS, CDR2 YFSETQ. This record comes from a study of tumor-infiltrating lymphocytes in primary liver carcinoma. Unsorted bulk tissue, roughly 20-34 mg of it, served as the source for co-extraction of RNA and DNA. Study-level points and caveats: Researchers report that only about 7.5-24% of top clones turned up in all five tumor regions.

The investigators made TCR beta cDNA from roughly 460 ng total RNA, using a constant-region primer. Slightly modified ARM-PCR served as the procedure for the TCR beta libraries. These libraries came from three rounds of nested multiplex PCR. The study ran its first two PCR rounds for 9 to 10 cycles each, using TRBV1-TRBV30 forward primers and a C-beta reverse primer. TCRdb redid the calling of the multiplex PCR reads with MiXCR, one entry per CDR3 protein. The table lists more than 45,000 distinct CDR3 sequences, over 75% of them singletons, with approximately 25% in the top ten. The chain has TRBV5-1 and TRBJ1-1, with D hard to call. Sequencing was done on a sample of liver tumor tissue from sampling region 5. Described subset: tumor region T5, tumor centre. This sequence was found in a man in his forties or fifties with primary liver carcinoma and hepatitis B virus infection. The CDR3 DNA sequence: TGCGCCAGAGCTGGACTCCTGAACACTGAAACTTTCTTT. Its translation: CARAGLLNTETFF.